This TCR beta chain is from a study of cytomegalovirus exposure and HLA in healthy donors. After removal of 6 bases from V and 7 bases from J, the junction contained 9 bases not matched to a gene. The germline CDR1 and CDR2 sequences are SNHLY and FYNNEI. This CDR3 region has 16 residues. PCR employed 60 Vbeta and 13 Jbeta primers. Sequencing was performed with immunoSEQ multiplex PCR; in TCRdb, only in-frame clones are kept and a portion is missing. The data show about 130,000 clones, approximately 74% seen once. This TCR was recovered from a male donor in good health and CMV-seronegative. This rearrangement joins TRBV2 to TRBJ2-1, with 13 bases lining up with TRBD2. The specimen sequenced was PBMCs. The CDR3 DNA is TGTGCCAGCAGCGGGACTAGCGGGACCTCCTTGAATGAGCAGTTCTTC. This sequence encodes CASSGTSGTSLNEQFF. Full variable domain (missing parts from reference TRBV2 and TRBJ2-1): EPEVTQTPSHQVTQMGQEVILRCVPISNHLYFYWYRQILGQKVEFLVSFYNNEISEKSEIFDDQFSVERPDGSNFTLKIRSTKLEDSAMYFCASSGTSGTSLNEQFFGPGTRLTVL.